This TCR beta chain was recorded in a study of CD8+ T cells in alopecia areata. Study findings and constraints: When scalp samples are sequenced, resident alphabeta T cells of normal skin are also captured. Shared TCR sequences were less clear between patients than in mice, possibly partly from HLA diversity.

Extraction of RNA preceded its reverse transcription into cDNA, which served as the sequencing template. Profiling relied on immunoSEQ multiplex PCR, and the TCRdb table lists in-frame clones only, not all of them. The table lists 69,000 or so clones, roughly 60% of them singletons. As regards this clone: Its antigen is as yet unknown.

Germline CDR1 reads MGHRA; CDR2 reads YSYEKL. V lost 2 bases, J lost 1 base, and 11 bases lay in between. There are 15 residues in the CDR3. Here the sequenced sample was CD8+ T cells sorted from blood, taken at week 0. The chain couples TRBV4-1 to TRBJ1-1, with D possibly being TRBD1 (5 bases). The receptor's source is a human donor with alopecia areata. Written as DNA, the CDR3 is TGCGCCAGCAGCCAACCGCGTACAGGGAACACTGAAGCTTTCTTT. Translation gives CASSQPRTGNTEAFF.